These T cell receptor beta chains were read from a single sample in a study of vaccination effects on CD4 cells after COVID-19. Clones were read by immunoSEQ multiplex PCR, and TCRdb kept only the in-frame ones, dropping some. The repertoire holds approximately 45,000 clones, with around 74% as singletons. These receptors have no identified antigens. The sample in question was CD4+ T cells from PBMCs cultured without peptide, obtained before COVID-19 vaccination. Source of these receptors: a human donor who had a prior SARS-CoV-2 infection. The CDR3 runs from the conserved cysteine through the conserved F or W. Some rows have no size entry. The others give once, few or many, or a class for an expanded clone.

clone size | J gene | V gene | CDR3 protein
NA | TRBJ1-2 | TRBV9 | CASSPARQNYGYTF
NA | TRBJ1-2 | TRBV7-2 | CASSLEGARGYTF
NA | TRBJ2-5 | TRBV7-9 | CASSPPFRLAGVGETQYF
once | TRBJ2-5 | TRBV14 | CASSQDTRDRWWETQYF
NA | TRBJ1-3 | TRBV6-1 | CASSDTPPALSGNTIYF
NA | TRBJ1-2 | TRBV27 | CASSLTRTDALTGYTF
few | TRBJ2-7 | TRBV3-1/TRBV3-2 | CASRPKSRDRGRQDYEQYF
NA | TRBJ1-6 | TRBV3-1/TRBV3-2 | CASSQDQGEGSPLHF
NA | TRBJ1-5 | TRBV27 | CASRRLAGMGNQPQHF
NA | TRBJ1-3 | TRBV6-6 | CASSYGRGRNTIYF
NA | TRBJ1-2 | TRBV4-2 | CASSRTGRVVDGYTF
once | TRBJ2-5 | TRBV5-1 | CASSLGVAGGQETQYF
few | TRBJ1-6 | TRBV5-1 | CASKEGTGNSYNSPLHF
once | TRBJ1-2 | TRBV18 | CASSPSDRGYGYTF
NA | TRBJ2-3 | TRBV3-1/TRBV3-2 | CASSPRRGRVADTQYF
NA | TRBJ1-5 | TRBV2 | CASSVKERLEDQPQHF
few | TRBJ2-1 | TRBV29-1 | CSVEAGGPEQFF
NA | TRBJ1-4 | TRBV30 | CAGGTEREKLFF
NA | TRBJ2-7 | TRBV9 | CASSAGTGLAGAPYEQYF
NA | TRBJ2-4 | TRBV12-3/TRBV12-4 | CASTSGWNIQYF
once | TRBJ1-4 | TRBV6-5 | CASSYDGTAVEKLFF
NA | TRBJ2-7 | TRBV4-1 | CASSQFGLAGGGIKEQYF
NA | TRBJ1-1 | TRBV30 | CASDRGGTEAFF
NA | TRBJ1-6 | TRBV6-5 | CASSYSERGSPLHF
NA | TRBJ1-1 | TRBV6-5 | CASSSDLQVNTEAFF
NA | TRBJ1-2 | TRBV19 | CASTEGNYGYTF
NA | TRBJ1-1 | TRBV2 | CASRKGGFVEAFF
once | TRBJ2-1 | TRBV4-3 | CASSQGLAGTRNNEQFF
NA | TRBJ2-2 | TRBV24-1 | CATSAAGGTGELFF
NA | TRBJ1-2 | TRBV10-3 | CAISEREFYGYTF
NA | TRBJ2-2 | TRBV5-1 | CASTSTGGNTGELFF
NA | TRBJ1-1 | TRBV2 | CASIRERNTEAFF
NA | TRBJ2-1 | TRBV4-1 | CASSRLTDSYNEQFF
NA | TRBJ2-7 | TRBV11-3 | CASSSGWATDEQYF
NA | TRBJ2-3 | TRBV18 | CASSPRGAGDTDTQYF
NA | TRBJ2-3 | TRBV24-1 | CATSDPLSSGAPDTQYF
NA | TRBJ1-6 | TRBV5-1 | CASSGQPNSPLHF
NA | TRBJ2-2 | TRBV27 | CASRSGVTGELFF
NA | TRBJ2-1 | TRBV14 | CASSRGQGQVTNEQFF
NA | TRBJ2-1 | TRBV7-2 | CASSLDGSSYNEQFF
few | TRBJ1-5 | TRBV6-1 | CASSERQGWNSNQPQHF
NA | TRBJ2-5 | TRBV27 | CASSLSLAGVGTQYF
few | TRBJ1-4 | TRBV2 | CASSGYSNEKLFF
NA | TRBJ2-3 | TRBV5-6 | CASSLRGVGTDTQYF
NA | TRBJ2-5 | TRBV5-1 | CASSQTLAGGRETQYF
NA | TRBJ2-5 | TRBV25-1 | CASSDGGRRVSETQYF
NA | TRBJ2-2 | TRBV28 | CASKKTGELFF
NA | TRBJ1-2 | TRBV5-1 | CASSSGGGGGGYTF
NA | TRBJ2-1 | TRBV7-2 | CASSLLSGGGRGYNEQFF
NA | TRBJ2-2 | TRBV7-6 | CASSPAGSPSGVTGELFF
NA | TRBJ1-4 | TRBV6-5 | CASRNGRAGKLFF
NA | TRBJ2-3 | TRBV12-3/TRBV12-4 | CASRMEVDTQYF